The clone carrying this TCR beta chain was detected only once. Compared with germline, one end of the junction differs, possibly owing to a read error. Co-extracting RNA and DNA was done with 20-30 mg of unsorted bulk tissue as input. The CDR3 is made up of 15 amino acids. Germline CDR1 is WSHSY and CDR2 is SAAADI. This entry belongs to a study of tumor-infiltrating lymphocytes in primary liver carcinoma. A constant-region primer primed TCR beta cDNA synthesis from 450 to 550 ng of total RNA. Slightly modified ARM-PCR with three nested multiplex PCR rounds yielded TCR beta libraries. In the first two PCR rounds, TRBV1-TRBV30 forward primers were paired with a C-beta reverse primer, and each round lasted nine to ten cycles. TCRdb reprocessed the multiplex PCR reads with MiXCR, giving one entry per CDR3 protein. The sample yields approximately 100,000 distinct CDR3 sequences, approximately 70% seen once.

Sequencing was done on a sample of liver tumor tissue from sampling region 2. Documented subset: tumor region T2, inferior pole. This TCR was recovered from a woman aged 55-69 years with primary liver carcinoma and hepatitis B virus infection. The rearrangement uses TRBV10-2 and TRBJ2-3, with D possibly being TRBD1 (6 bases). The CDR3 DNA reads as TGCGCCAGCAATGCAACAGGGACGGGCACAGTTACGCAGTATTTT. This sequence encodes CASNATGTGTVTQYF.